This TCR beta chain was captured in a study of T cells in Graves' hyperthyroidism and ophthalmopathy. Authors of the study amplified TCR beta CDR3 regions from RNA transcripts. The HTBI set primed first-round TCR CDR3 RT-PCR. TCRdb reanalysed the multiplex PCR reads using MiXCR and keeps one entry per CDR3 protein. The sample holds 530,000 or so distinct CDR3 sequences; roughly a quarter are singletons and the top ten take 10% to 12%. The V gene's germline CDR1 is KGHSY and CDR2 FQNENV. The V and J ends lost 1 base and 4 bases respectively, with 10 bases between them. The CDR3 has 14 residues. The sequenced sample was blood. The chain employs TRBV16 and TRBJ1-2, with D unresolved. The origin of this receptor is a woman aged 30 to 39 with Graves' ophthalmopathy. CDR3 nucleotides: TGTGCCAGCAGCCAATACGCCCTTGGCTATGGCTACACCTTC. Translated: CASSQYALGYGYTF. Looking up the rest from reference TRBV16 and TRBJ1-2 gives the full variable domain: GEEVAQTPKHLVRGEGQKAKLYCAPIKGHSYVFWYQQVLKNEFKFLISFQNENVFDETGMPKERFSAKCLPNSPCSLEIQATKLEDSAVYFCASSQYALGYGYTFGSGTRLTVV.